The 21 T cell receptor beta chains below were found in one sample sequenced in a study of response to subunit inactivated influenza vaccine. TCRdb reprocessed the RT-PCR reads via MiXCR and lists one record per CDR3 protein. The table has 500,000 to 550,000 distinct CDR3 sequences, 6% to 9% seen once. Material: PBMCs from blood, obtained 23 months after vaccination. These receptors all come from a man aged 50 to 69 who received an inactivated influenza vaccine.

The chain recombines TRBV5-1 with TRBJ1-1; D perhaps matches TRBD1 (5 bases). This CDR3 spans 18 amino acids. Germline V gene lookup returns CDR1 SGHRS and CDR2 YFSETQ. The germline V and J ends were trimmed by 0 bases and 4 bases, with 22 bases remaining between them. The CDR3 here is CASSLGPWRSQGLTEAFF. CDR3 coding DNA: TGCGCCAGCAGCTTGGGCCCATGGAGATCGCAGGGCCTCACTGAAGCTTTCTTT.

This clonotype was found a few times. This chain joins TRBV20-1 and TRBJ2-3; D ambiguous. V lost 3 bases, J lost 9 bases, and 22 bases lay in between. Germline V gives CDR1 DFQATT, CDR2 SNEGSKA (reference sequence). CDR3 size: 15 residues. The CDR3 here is CSASMDATAPGTQYF. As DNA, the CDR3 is TGCAGTGCTAGCATGGACGCCACCGCCCCCGGGACGCAGTATTTT.

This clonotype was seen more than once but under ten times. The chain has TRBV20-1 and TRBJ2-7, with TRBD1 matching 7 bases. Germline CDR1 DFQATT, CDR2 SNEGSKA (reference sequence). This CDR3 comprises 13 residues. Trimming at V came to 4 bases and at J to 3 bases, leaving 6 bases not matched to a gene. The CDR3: CSAKGQVGYEQYF. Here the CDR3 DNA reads TGCAGTGCTAAAGGACAGGTGGGCTACGAGCAGTACTTC.

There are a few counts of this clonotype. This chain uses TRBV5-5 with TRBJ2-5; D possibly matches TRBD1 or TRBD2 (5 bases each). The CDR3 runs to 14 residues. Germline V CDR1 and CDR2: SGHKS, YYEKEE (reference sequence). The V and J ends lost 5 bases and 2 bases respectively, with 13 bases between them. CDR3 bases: TGTGCCAGCAGGGTGGGACGGCTTCAAGAGACCCAGTACTTC. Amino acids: CASRVGRLQETQYF. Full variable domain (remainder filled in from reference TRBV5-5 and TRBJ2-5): DAGVTQSPTHLIKTRGQQVTLRCSPISGHKSVSWYQQVLGQGPQFIFQYYEKEERGRGNFPDRFSARQFPNYSSELNVNALLLGDSALYLCASRVGRLQETQYFGPGTRLLVL.

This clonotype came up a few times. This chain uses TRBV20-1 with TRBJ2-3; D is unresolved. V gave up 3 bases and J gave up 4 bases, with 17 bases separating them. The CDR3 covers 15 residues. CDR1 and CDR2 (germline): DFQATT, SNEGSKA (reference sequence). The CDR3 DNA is TGCAGTGCTAGTCGGGTCCGAGGTAGGGCAGATACGCAGTATTTT. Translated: CSASRVRGRADTQYF.

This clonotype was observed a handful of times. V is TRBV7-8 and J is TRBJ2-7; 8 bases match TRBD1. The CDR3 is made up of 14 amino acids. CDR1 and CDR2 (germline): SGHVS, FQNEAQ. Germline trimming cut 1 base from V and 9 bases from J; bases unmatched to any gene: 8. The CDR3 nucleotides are TGTGCCAGCAGCTTAGAGGGGACAGGAAACAGGCAGTACTTC. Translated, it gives CASSLEGTGNRQYF. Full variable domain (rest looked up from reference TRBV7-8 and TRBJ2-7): GAGVSQSPRYKVAKRGQDVALRCDPISGHVSLFWYQQALGQGPEFLTYFQNEAQLDKSGLPSDRFFAERPEGSVSTLKIQRTQQEDSAVYLCASSLEGTGNRQYFGPGTRLTVT.

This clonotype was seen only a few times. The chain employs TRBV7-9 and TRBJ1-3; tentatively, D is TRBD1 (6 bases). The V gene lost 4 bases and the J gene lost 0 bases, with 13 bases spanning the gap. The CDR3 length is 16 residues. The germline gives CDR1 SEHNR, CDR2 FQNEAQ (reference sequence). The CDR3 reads CASSSAGVLSGNTIYF. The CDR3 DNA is TGTGCCAGCAGCTCCGCAGGGGTCCTCTCTGGAAACACCATATATTTT.

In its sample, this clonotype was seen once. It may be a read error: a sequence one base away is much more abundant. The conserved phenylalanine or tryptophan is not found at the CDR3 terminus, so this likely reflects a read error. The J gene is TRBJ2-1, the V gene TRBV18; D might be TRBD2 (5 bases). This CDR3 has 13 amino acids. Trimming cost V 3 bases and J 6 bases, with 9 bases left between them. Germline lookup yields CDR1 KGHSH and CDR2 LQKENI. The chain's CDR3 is CASSPTSVNEQFL. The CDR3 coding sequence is TGTGCCAGCTCACCCACTAGTGTCAATGAGCAGTTCTTA.

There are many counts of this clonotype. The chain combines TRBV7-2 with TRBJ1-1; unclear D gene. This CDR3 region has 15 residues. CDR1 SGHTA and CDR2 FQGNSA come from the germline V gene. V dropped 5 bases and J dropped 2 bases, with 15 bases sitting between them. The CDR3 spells CASSRSRRTNTEAFF. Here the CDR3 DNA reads TGTGCCAGCAGCCGAAGTAGACGGACCAACACTGAAGCTTTCTTT.

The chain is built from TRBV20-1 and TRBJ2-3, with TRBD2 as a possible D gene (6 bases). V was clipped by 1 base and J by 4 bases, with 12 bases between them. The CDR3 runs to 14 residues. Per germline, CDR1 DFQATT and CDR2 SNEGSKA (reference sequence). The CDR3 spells CSARGRGAPDTQYF. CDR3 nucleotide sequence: TGCAGTGCTAGAGGGCGGGGCGCGCCAGATACGCAGTATTTT.

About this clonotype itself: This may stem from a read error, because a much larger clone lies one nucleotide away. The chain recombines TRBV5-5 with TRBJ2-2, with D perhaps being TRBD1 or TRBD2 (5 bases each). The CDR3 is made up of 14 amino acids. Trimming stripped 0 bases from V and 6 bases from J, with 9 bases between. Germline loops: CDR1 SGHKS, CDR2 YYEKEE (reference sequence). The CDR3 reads CASSLGGAAGELFF. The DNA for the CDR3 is TGTGCCAGCAGCTTGGGAGGGGCCGCCGGGGAGCTGTTTTTT.

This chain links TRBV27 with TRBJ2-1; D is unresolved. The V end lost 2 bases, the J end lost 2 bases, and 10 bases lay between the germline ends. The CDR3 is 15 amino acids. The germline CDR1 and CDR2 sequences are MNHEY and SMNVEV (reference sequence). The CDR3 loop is CASSLGQIPYNEQFF. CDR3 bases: TGTGCCAGCAGTTTAGGGCAAATCCCCTACAATGAGCAGTTCTTC.

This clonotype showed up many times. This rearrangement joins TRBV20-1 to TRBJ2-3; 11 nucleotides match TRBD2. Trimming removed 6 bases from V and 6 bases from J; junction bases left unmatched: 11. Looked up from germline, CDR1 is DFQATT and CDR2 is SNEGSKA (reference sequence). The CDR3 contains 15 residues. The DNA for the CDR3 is TGCAGTGCAAGGGGACTAGCGGAGCCCCGGGATACGCAGTATTTT. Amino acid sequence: CSARGLAEPRDTQYF.

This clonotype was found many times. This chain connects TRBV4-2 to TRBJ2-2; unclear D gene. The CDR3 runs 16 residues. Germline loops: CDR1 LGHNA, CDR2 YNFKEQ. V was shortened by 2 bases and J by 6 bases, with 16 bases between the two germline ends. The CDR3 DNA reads TGTGCCAGCAGCCAACTGCCAGACGAACACTCCGGGGAGCTGTTTTTT. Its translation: CASSQLPDEHSGELFF.

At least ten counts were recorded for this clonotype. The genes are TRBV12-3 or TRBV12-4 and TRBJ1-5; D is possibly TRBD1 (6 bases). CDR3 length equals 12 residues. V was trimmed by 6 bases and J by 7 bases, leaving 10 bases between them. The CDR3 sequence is CASSTDSQPQHF. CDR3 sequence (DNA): TGTGCCAGCAGCACGGACAGCCAGCCCCAGCATTTT.

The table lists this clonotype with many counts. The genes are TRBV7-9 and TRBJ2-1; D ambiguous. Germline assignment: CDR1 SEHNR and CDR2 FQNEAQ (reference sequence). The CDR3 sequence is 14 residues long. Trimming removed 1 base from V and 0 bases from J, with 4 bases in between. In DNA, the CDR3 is TGTGCCAGCAGCTTAGAGAGCTCCTACAATGAGCAGTTCTTC. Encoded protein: CASSLESSYNEQFF.

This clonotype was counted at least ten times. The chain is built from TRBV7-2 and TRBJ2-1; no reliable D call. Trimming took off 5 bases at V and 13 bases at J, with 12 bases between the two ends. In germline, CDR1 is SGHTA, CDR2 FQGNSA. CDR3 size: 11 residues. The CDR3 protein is CASSPPSAQFF. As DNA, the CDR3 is TGTGCCAGCAGCCCTCCTTCGGCCCAGTTCTTC.

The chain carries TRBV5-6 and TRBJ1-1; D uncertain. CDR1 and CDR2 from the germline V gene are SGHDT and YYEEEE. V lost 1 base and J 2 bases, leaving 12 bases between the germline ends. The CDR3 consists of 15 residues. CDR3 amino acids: CASSLSRRLNTEAFF. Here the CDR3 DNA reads TGTGCCAGCAGCTTGTCACGACGGCTTAACACTGAAGCTTTCTTT.

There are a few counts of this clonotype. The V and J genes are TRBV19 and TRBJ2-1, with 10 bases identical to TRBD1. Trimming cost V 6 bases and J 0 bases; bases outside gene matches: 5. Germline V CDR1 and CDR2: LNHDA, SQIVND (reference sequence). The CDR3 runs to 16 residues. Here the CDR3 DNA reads TGTGCCAGTAGAGCGGGACAGGGGAGCTCCTACAATGAGCAGTTCTTC. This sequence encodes CASRAGQGSSYNEQFF.

CDR3 sequence (DNA): TGTGCCAGCAGTGCAATCAGAGACAGAATCAATGAGCAGTTCTTC. Its translation is CASSAIRDRINEQFF. J is TRBJ2-1 and V is TRBV6-4; D is possibly TRBD1 (5 bases). The V gene's germline CDR1 is MRHNA and CDR2 SNTAGT. The CDR3 contains 15 residues. V was shortened by 4 bases and J by 6 bases, with 16 bases between the two germline ends.

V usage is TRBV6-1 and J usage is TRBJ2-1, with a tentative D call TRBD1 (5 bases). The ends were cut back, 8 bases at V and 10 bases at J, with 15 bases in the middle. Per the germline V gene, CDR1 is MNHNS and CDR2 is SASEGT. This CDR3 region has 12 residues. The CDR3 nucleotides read TGTGCCAGCCGCCGAAGGGGTCAGGAGCAGTTCTTC. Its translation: CASRRRGQEQFF.